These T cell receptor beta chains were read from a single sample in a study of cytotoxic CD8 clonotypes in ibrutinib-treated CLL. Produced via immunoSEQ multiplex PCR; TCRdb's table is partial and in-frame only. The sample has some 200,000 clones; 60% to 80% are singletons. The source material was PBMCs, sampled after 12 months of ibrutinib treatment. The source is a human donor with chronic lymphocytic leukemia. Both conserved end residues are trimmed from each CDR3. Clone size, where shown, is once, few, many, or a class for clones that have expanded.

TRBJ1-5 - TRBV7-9 ASSLATEPQH
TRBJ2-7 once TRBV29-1 SVPGGGPYYEQY
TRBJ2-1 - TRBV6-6 ASSPHVGRGNNEQF
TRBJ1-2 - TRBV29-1 SVDLDIRNYGYT
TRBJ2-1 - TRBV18 ASSRFERGVTNEQF
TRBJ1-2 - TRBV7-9 ASNTLGRGYT
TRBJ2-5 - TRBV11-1 ASSLRRGLGETQY
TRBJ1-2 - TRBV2 ASSPQGQGTGGYT
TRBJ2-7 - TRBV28 ASSLPLTIGQESSYEQY
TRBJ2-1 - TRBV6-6 ASSLAGRYNEQF
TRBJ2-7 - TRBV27 ASSFTVDSYEQY
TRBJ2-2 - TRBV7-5 ARSGGELF
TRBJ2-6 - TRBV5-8 ASSARQPGANVLT
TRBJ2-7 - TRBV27 ASSLQAGSSYEQY
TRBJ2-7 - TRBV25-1 ASRGGDRPFEQY
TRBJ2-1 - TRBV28 ASSLGTGRDEQF
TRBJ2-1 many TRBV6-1 ASSVSSGEYNEQF
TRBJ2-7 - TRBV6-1 ASSESGQGLELY
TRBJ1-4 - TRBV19 ASRRGQGDEKLF
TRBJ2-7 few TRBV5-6 ASSETGDSSSYEQY
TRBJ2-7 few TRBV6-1 ASLGLAGPYEQY
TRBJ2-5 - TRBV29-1 SGGLAGGGETQY
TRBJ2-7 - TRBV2 ASRLMTSGIGREQY
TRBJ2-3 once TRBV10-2 ASSIGTSRDTQY
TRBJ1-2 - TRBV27 ASSSPARQDLYGYT
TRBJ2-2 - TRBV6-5 ASSPGTGATGELF
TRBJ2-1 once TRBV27 ASSFTGAGQF
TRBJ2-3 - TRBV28 ASSPPDLGGTDTQY
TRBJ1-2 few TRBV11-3 ASSWSSDGREYGYT
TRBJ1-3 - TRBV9 ASSAWGDVPVTGNTIY
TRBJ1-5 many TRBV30 AWSREGNQPQH
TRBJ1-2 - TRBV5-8 ASSLPGGRNYGYT
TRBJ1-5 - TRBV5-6 ASSLAAGPYSNQPQH
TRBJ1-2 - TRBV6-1 ASEWDGTNYGYT
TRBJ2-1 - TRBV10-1 ASSERASGDEQF
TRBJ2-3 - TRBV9 ASSAWDQASTDTQY
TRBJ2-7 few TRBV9 ASSPKIRTGGTYEQY